Included here is one T cell receptor (beta chain) sequence, with context. These data are taken from a study of blood T cell repertoires in COVID-19. Study information: Both acute and convalescent COVID-19 samples were obtained from the United States, Italy and Spain. Sources were T cells, B-cell-depleted T cells, or PBMCs; the material itself was cDNA or gDNA.

TCRdb's copy holds only in-frame clones and misses some; the assay was immunoSEQ multiplex PCR. The sample consists of approximately 200,000 clones, 85% to 90% of them appearing once. Everyone who took part was 18 to 89 years old, and they came from roughly 25 US areas. Each recovered donor of Cohort 3 presented with two negative PCRs, clearance, or symptom resolution. This receptor was taken from a man aged 25 to 40 who had recovered from COVID-19. Specimen: PBMCs or T cells enriched from blood (not recorded which).

For the CDR3, the DNA is TGTGCCACCAGTGAGGCCGACAACCTGAACACTGAAGCTTTCTTT. Translation: CATSEADNLNTEAFF. The chain combines TRBV24-1 with TRBJ1-1; D gene ambiguous. The CDR3 length is 15 residues. The germline V gene encodes CDR1 KGHDR and CDR2 SFDVKD. Deletions cut 4 bases from V and 0 bases from J, with 11 bases between.